The 30 T cell receptor beta chains below were found in one sample sequenced in a study of blood T cells in healthy people across ages. Alongside a J-beta primer mix, a sample-barcoded 5' primer served in a second PCR lasting about 7 to 11 cycles. TCRdb passed the 5' RACE reads through MiXCR, listing each CDR3 protein once. The sample lists around 990,000 distinct CDR3 sequences; 25% were seen once. The data were also submitted as part of a second study, on T cells of mothers and their children.

The sequencing sample was made of blood. Receptor source: a girl aged 2 to 9 in good health.

The V gene is TRBV6-2 or TRBV6-3, the J gene TRBJ2-4; D ambiguous. Germline assignment: CDR1 MNHEY and CDR2 SVGEGT. Trimming took 4 bases from V and 9 from J, leaving 19 bases between them. This CDR3 is built from 15 residues. As DNA, the CDR3 is TGTGCCAGCAGTTCCCCCGCGGAGCCTTGGGGCATTCAGTACTTC. The encoded protein is CASSSPAEPWGIQYF.

J is TRBJ2-2 and V is TRBV20-1; D is perhaps TRBD1 (6 bases). This CDR3 is built from 12 residues. Germline V gene sequence: CDR1 DFQATT, CDR2 SNEGSKA (reference sequence). Trimming took off 5 bases at V and 5 bases at J, with 9 bases between the two ends. Here the CDR3 reads CSAYTGTGELFF. CDR3 sequence (DNA): TGCAGTGCTTATACAGGGACCGGGGAGCTGTTTTTT.

This chain connects TRBV6-6 to TRBJ2-3; D is unclear. Germline V CDR1 and CDR2: MNHNY, SVGAGI (reference sequence). The germline V and J ends were trimmed by 2 bases and 0 bases, with 9 bases remaining between them. This CDR3 is 15 amino acids long. The CDR3 region has the DNA TGTGCCAGCAGTTACCAGCAGGCTAGCACAGATACGCAGTATTTT. Translation: CASSYQQASTDTQYF.

In its sample, this clonotype was seen a few times. The chain's CDR3 is CSVGGEGYTF. CDR3 nucleotide sequence: TGCAGCGTTGGGGGGGAAGGCTACACCTTC. The J gene is TRBJ1-2, the V gene TRBV29-1, with a weak D call TRBD1 (5 bases). Germline V gives CDR1 SQVTM, CDR2 ANQGSEA. Trimming left V 4 bases short and J 8 bases short, with 8 bases between. This CDR3 is built from 10 residues.

The chain combines TRBV20-1 with TRBJ2-1; D may match TRBD1 or TRBD2 (5 bases each). This CDR3 contains 14 residues. Germline lookup yields CDR1 DFQATT and CDR2 SNEGSKA (reference sequence). The V and J ends lost 0 bases and 9 bases respectively, with 15 bases between them. CDR3 amino acids: CSARDGVWGIEQFF. CDR3 nucleotides: TGCAGTGCTAGAGATGGGGTGTGGGGGATTGAGCAGTTCTTC.

A few counts support this clonotype. V gene TRBV6-6 combines with J gene TRBJ2-5, with 9 bases matching TRBD1. V dropped 7 bases and J dropped 5; count of bases not matched to a gene: 8. The germline CDR1 and CDR2 sequences are MNHNY and SVGAGI (reference sequence). The CDR3 length is 14 residues. CDR3 region: CASTSTGGFETQYF. DNA of the CDR3: TGTGCCAGCACCTCGACAGGGGGGTTTGAGACCCAGTACTTC.

Points on this clonotype: One end of the junction fails to match germline, which may point to a read error. V gene TRBV6-5 combines with J gene TRBJ1-4; D unresolved. This CDR3 spans 15 amino acids. Germline CDR1 MNHEY, CDR2 SVGAGI. Written as DNA, the CDR3 is TGTGCCAGCAGTTACGTTGCACAGATAAGTGAAAAACTGTTCTTT. Its protein product is CASSYVAQISEKLFF.

The V gene is TRBV11-2, the J gene TRBJ2-7; tentatively, D is TRBD1 (7 bases). Germline V lookup: CDR1 SGHAT, CDR2 FQNNGV. Trimming took off 0 bases at V and 6 bases at J, with 15 bases between the two ends. The CDR3 has 15 amino acids. The DNA of the CDR3 is TGTGCCAGCAGCTTAGATCAGGGGGGCCTAACCGAGCAGTACTTC. Its protein is CASSLDQGGLTEQYF.

This clonotype was seen a handful of times. The V gene is TRBV12-3 or TRBV12-4, the J gene TRBJ2-1; D possibly corresponds to TRBD2 (6 bases). V lost 3 bases and J 8 bases, leaving 17 bases between the germline ends. This CDR3 region has 15 residues. The CDR3 here is CASSFIAGRGDEQFF. CDR3 coding DNA: TGTGCCAGCAGTTTTATCGCCGGACGCGGGGATGAGCAGTTCTTC.

This clonotype has just a few counts. The gene calls are TRBV2 and TRBJ1-4; D remains ambiguous. V lost 1 base and J lost 14, with 8 bases in between. The CDR3 totals 11 residues. Per germline, CDR1 SNHLY and CDR2 FYNNEI. CDR3 DNA sequence: TGTGCCAGCAGTGAAGGGACGCTTCTGTTTTTT. It yields the protein CASSEGTLLFF.

This sequence joins TRBV12-3 or TRBV12-4 and TRBJ2-3, with D hard to call. The V end lost 5 bases, the J end lost 13 bases, and 16 bases lay between the germline ends. CDR3 length: 12 residues. The CDR3 DNA is TGTGCCAGCAGTCTGAGAACAGATATGGAGTATTTT. It yields the protein CASSLRTDMEYF.

This clonotype was picked up a small number of times. The gene calls are TRBV4-3 and TRBJ2-7, with D perhaps assigned TRBD1 or TRBD2 (5 bases each). The CDR3 length is 15 residues. The V gene lost 1 base and the J gene lost 2 bases, with 12 bases spanning the gap. The germline gives CDR1 LGHNA, CDR2 YSLEER. Here the CDR3 reads CASSQGVGAAYEQYF. The CDR3 DNA reads TGCGCCAGCAGCCAAGGTGTCGGGGCTGCCTACGAGCAGTACTTC.

Details on this clonotype: Compared with germline, one end of the junction differs, possibly owing to a read error. The chain couples TRBV19 to TRBJ2-3, with D unresolved. The CDR3 contains 17 residues. Germline V gives CDR1 LNHDA, CDR2 SQIVND (reference sequence). The CDR3 reads CASSPFVGTYSTDTQYF. For the CDR3, the DNA is TGTGCTAGTAGTCCTTTTGTCGGAACTTATAGCACAGATACGCAGTATTTT.

This chain joins TRBV6-2 or TRBV6-3 and TRBJ1-1, with D hard to call. CDR1 and CDR2 (germline): MNHEY, SVGEGT. Trimming removed 5 bases at V and 1 base at J, with 11 bases between. CDR3 length equals 14 residues. CDR3 amino acids: CASSDITQNTEAFF. In nucleotides, the CDR3 is TGTGCCAGCAGTGATATTACGCAGAACACTGAAGCTTTCTTT.

The chain recombines TRBV18 with TRBJ2-1; 9 bases map to TRBD2. The J call may not be correct, given that the DNA end is closer to TRBJ2-5. This CDR3 is built from 15 residues. CDR1 KGHSH and CDR2 LQKENI come from the germline V gene. This CDR3 reads CASSPIAGAQETQYF. In DNA form, the CDR3 reads TGTGCCAGCTCACCTATAGCGGGGGCCCAAGAGACCCAGTACTTC.

The CDR3 here is CASSLSWGAPPYEQYF. The CDR3 DNA follows: TGTGCCAGCAGTTTATCCTGGGGCGCACCACCCTACGAGCAGTACTTC. The gene calls are TRBV12-3 or TRBV12-4 and TRBJ2-1; tentative D call: TRBD1 (5 bases). The DNA end lines up better with TRBJ2-7; the J call may be wrong. CDR3 size: 16 residues.

The gene calls are TRBV6-6 and TRBJ1-1; D may be TRBD1 (5 bases). This CDR3 region has 13 residues. Germline lookup yields CDR1 MNHNY and CDR2 SVGAGI (reference sequence). V was shortened by 6 bases and J by 1 base, with 9 bases between the two germline ends. The CDR3 coding sequence is TGTGCCAGCAGGCCGGGGCAGAACACTGAAGCTTTCTTT. Protein sequence: CASRPGQNTEAFF.

The J gene is TRBJ2-5, the V gene TRBV29-1, with 7 bases matching TRBD2. The germline V gene encodes CDR1 SQVTM and CDR2 ANQGSEA. Trimming removed 2 bases from V and 4 bases from J; junction bases left unmatched: 10. This CDR3 comprises 15 residues. CDR3 bases: TGCAGCGTTGAAACATCCTCGAGGGAGGGAGAGACCCAGTACTTC. It specifies CSVETSSREGETQYF.

V usage is TRBV10-3 and J usage is TRBJ2-7, with D maybe TRBD1 (5 bases). There are 15 residues in the CDR3. Trimming shortened V by 4 bases and J by 5 bases, and 18 bases separated the two germline ends. Germline-derived CDR1 and CDR2 are ENHRY and SYGVKD. CDR3 residues: CAISVGAGFSHEQYF. Written as DNA, the CDR3 is TGTGCCATCAGTGTAGGGGCAGGCTTCAGCCACGAGCAGTACTTC.

This clonotype has just a few counts. The V and J genes are TRBV7-6 and TRBJ1-2, with a possible D match to TRBD1 (5 bases). The CDR3 has 14 amino acids. V gave up 1 base and J gave up 8 bases, with 14 bases separating them. Germline CDR1 is SGHVS and CDR2 is FNYEAQ. This chain's CDR3 is CASSLGSPDSGYTF. Written as DNA, the CDR3 is TGTGCCAGCAGCTTAGGGTCCCCCGACAGCGGCTACACCTTC. Variable domain in full (rest from reference TRBV7-6 and TRBJ1-2): GAGVSQSPRYKVTKRGQDVALRCDPISGHVSLYWYRQALGQGPEFLTYFNYEAQQDKSGLPNDRFSAERPEGSISTLTIQRTEQRDSAMYRCASSLGSPDSGYTFGSGTRLTVV.

This clonotype was seen more than once but under ten times. The CDR3 region is CASSIIGRIGAFF. The CDR3 bases are TGTGCCAGTAGTATAATAGGCCGGATCGGAGCTTTCTTT. The V and J genes are TRBV19 and TRBJ1-1, with no clear D. V was cut by 2 bases and J by 10 bases, with 14 bases left in between. This CDR3 is built from 13 residues. Germline CDR1 reads LNHDA; CDR2 reads SQIVND (reference sequence).

This clonotype was seen only a few times. The rearrangement joins TRBV6-2 or TRBV6-3 to TRBJ2-1; 9 nucleotides match TRBD2. Germline CDR1 is MNHEY and CDR2 is SVGEGT. V shed 0 bases and J 4 bases; nucleotides not matched to a gene: 1. The CDR3 runs 15 residues. The CDR3 region is CASSYSLAGYNEQFF. The CDR3 DNA reads TGTGCCAGCAGTTACTCGCTAGCGGGGTACAATGAGCAGTTCTTC.

The rearrangement links TRBV7-9 to TRBJ2-5; no reliable D call. This CDR3 is 12 amino acids long. Germline CDR1 SEHNR, CDR2 FQNEAQ (reference sequence). The CDR3 spells CASRSGLETQYF. CDR3 DNA: TGTGCTTCTAGGTCGGGCCTGGAGACCCAGTACTTC. Using reference TRBV7-9 and TRBJ2-5 for the parts outside the CDR3, the full variable domain is DTGVSQNPRHKITKRGQNVTFRCDPISEHNRLYWYRQTLGQGPEFLTYFQNEAQLEKSRLLSDRFSAERPKGSFSTLEIQRTEQGDSAMYLCASRSGLETQYFGPGTRLLVL.

This clonotype was seen more than once but under ten times. This chain links TRBV4-1 with TRBJ2-3, with 14 positions matching TRBD2. This CDR3 is built from 19 residues. Germline loops: CDR1 MGHRA, CDR2 YSYEKL. After removal of 3 bases from V and 0 bases from J, the junction contained 8 bases not matched to a gene. The CDR3 loop is CASSHPGTSGSGSTDTQYF. In DNA form, the CDR3 reads TGCGCCAGCAGCCATCCCGGGACTAGCGGGAGCGGGAGCACAGATACGCAGTATTTT.

The J gene is TRBJ1-2, the V gene TRBV12-3 or TRBV12-4; the match to TRBD1 covers 7 bases. This CDR3 spans 17 amino acids. The ends lost 3 bases at V and 4 bases at J; junction bases unmatched: 14. CDR3 in DNA: TGTGCCAGCAGTTTGCCGGGACAGAACCAAGGCTTCTATGGCTACACCTTC. This translates into CASSLPGQNQGFYGYTF.

This clonotype was detected only a few times. The J gene is TRBJ1-4, the V gene TRBV7-2, with TRBD1 identical over 8 bases. Germline V gene lookup returns CDR1 SGHTA and CDR2 FQGNSA. V dropped 4 bases and J dropped 8; count of bases not matched to a gene: 6. The CDR3 contains 14 residues. In DNA, the CDR3 is TGTGCCAGCAGCTCCCGGACAGGGATGGAAAAACTGTTTTTT. Its protein product is CASSSRTGMEKLFF.

This clonotype was seen a handful of times. The V call is TRBV7-9, the J call TRBJ1-6; D is uncertain. V dropped 1 base and J dropped 8 bases, with 15 bases sitting between them. The CDR3 contains 16 residues. CDR1 and CDR2 from the germline V gene are SEHNR and FQNEAQ (reference sequence). CDR3 in DNA: TGTGCCAGCAGCTTAGTGGGAAGAAGCGGGGATTCACCCCTCCACTTT. Its protein is CASSLVGRSGDSPLHF.

The sample holds a few counts of this clonotype. A junction boundary mismatches the germline segment, possibly from a read error. The CDR3 is CASSQDRGGYEQCF. In DNA form, the CDR3 reads TGCGCCAGCAGCCAAGATAGGGGGGGTTACGAGCAGTGCTTC. This chain uses TRBV4-3 with TRBJ2-7, with D tentatively TRBD2 (7 bases). This CDR3 is built from 14 residues. CDR1 and CDR2 (germline): LGHNA, YSLEER.

This clonotype was seen a few times. Germline is not matched at one junction end, which may reflect a read error. The rearrangement links TRBV25-1 to TRBJ1-2; D remains ambiguous. Germline V CDR1 and CDR2: MGHDK, SYGVNS. This CDR3 has 10 amino acids. CDR3 DNA: TGTGCCGGCAGTGGGAAAGACTACACCTTC. It encodes CAGSGKDYTF.

The count of this clonotype is one. The chain is built from TRBV7-9 and TRBJ2-5; 7 bases fit TRBD2. Germline V lookup: CDR1 SEHNR, CDR2 FQNEAQ (reference sequence). The V and J ends lost 2 bases and 5 bases, in that order; junction bases with no gene match: 5. The CDR3 totals 14 residues. CDR3 residues: CASSLSGTLETQYF. The CDR3 DNA is TGTGCCAGCAGCTTAAGCGGGACTCTCGAGACCCAGTACTTC.